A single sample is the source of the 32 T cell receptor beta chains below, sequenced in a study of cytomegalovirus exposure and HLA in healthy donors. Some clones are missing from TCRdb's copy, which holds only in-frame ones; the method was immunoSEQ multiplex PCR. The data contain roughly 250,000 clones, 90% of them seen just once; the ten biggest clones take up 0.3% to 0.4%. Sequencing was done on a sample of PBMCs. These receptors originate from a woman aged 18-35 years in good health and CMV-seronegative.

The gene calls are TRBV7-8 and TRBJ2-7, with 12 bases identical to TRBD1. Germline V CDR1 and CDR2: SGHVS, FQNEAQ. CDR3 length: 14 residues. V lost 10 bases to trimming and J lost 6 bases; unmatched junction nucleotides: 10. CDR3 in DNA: TGTGCCACCGACCGGGGGACAGGGGGCTCCGAGCAGTACTTC. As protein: CATDRGTGGSEQYF.

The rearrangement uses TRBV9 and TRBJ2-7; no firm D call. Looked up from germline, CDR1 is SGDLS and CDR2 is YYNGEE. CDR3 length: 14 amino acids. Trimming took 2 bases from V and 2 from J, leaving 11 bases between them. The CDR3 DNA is TGTGCCAGCAGCGTGGGCGCCTTGGCCTACGAGCAGTACTTC. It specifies CASSVGALAYEQYF.

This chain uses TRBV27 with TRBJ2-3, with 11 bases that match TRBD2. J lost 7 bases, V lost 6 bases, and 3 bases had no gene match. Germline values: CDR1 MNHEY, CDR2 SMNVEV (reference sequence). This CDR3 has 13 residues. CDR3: CASRLAGEYTQYF. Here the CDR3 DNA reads TGTGCCAGCAGACTAGCGGGGGAATATACGCAGTATTTT.

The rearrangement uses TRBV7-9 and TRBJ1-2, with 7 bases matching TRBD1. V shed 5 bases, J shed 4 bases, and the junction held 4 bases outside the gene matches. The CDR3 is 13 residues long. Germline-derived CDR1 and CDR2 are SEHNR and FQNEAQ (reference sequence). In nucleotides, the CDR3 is TGTGCCAGCAGCGACAGGGAGGCCTATGGCTACACCTTC. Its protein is CASSDREAYGYTF.

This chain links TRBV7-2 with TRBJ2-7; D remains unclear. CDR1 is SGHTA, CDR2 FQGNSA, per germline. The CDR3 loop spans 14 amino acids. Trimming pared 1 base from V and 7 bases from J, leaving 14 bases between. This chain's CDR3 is CASSLEYLIVEQYF. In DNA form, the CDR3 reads TGTGCCAGCAGCTTAGAATACTTGATCGTTGAGCAGTACTTC.

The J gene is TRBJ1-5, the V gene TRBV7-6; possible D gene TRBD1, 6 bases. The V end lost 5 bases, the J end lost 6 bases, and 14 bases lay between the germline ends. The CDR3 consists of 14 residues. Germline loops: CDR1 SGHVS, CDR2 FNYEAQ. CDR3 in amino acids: CASSTGNMAQPQHF. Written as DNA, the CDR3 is TGTGCCAGCAGCACAGGGAATATGGCTCAGCCCCAGCATTTT.

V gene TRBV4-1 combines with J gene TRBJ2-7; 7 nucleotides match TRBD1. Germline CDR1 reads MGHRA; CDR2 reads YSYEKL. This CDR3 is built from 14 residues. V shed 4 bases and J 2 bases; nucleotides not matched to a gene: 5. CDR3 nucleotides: TGCGCCAGCAGCCCGTGGGACAGAACCTACGAGCAGTACTTC. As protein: CASSPWDRTYEQYF.

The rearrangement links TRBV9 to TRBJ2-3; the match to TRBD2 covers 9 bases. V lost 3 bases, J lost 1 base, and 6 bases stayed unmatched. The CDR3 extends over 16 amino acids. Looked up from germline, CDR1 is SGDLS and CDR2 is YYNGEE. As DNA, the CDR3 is TGTGCCAGCAGCGGTAGCGGGGGTGGAGGCACAGATACGCAGTATTTT. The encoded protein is CASSGSGGGGTDTQYF.

The CDR3 sequence: CASKGMRGGNEQYF. CDR3 DNA: TGTGCCAGTAAGGGTATGAGGGGCGGGAACGAGCAGTACTTC. The chain links TRBV19 to TRBJ2-7, with a weak D call TRBD2 (6 bases). This CDR3 is 14 amino acids long. V lost 7 bases and J 5 bases, leaving 18 bases between the germline ends. Germline CDR1 is LNHDA and CDR2 is SQIVND (reference sequence).

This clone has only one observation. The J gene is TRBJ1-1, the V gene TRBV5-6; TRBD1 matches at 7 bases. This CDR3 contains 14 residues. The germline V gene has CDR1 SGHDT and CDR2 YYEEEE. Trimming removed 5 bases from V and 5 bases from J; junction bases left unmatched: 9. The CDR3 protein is CASSQQGSGTEAFF. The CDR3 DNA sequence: TGTGCCAGCAGTCAACAGGGGTCGGGGACTGAAGCTTTCTTT.

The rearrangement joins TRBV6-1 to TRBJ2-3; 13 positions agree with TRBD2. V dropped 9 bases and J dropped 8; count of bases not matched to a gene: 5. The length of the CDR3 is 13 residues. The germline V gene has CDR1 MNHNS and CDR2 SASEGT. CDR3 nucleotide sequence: TGTGCCAGACTAGCGGGGGGGTATGTTACGCAGTATTTT. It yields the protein CARLAGGYVTQYF.

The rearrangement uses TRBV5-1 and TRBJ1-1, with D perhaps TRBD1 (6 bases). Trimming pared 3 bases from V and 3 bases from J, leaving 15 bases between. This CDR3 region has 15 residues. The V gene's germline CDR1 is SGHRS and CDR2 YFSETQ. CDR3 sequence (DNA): TGCGCCAGCAGCTACAACAACAGGGCGGACACTGAAGCTTTCTTT. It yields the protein CASSYNNRADTEAFF.

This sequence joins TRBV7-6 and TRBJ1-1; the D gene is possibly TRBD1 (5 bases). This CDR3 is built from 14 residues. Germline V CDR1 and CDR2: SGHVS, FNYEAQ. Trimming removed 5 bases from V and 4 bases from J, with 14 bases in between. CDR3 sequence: CASSLGGASTEAFF. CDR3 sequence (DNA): TGTGCCAGCAGCCTCGGAGGGGCCTCCACTGAAGCTTTCTTT.

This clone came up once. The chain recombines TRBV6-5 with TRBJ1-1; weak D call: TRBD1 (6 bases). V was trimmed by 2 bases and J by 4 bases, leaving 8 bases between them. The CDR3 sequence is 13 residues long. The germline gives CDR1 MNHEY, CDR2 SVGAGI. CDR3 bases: TGTGCCAGCAGTTACGGGGGCCTCACTGAAGCTTTCTTT. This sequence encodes CASSYGGLTEAFF.

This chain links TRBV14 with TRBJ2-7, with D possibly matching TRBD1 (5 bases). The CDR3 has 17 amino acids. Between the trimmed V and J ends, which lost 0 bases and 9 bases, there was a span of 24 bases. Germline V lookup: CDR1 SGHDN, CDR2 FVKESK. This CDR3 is CASSQDGPWRQPTGQYF. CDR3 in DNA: TGTGCCAGCAGCCAAGACGGCCCATGGAGACAGCCTACGGGGCAGTACTTC.

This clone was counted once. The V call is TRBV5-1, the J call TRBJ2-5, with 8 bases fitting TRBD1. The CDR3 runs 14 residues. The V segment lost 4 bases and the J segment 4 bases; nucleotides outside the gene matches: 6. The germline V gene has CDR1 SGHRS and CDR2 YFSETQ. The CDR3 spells CASSRQGNGETQYF. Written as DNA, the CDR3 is TGCGCCAGCAGCCGACAGGGGAATGGAGAGACCCAGTACTTC.

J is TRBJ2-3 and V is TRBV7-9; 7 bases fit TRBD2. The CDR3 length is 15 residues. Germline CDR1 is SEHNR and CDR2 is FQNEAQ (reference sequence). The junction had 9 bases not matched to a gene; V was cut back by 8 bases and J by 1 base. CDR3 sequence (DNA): TGTGCCAGCCATCTAGCGAGCGGGGGCACAGATACGCAGTATTTT. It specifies CASHLASGGTDTQYF.

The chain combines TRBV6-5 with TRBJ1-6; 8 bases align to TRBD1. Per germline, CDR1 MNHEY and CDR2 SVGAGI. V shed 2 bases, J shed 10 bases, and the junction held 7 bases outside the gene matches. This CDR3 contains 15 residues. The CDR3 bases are TGTGCCAGCAGTTACGGAGACAGGGGCACATCACCCCTCCACTTT. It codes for CASSYGDRGTSPLHF.

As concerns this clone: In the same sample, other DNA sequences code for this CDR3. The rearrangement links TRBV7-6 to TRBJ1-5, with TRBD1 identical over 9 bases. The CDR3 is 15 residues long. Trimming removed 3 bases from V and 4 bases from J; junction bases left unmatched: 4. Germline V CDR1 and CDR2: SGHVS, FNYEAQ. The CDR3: CASSFSDRGNQPQHF. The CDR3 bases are TGTGCCAGCAGCTTTAGCGACAGGGGGAATCAGCCCCAGCATTTT.

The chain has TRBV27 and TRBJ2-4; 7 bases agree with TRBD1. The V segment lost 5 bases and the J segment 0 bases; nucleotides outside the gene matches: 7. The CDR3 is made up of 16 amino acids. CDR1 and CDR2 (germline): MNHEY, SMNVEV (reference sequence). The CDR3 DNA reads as TGTGCCAGCAGTCAGCCGGGACAGCTAGCCAAAAACATTCAGTACTTC. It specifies CASSQPGQLAKNIQYF.

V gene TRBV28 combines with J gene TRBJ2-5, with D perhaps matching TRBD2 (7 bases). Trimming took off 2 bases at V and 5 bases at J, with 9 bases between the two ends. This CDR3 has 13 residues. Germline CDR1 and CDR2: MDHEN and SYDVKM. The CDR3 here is CASSLGGAETQYF. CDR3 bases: TGTGCCAGCAGTTTAGGGGGGGCGGAGACCCAGTACTTC.

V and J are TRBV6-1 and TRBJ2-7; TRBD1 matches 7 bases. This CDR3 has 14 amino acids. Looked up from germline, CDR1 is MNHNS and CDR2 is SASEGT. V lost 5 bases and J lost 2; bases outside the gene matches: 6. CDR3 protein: CASSRNRGPYEQYF. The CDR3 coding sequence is TGTGCCAGCAGTCGTAACAGGGGTCCCTACGAGCAGTACTTC.

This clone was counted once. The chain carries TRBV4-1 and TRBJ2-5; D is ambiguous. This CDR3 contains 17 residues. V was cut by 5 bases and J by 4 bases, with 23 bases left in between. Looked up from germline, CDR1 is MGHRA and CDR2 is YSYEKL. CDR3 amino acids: CASSSPPNSVFGETQYF. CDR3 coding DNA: TGCGCCAGCAGCTCCCCCCCCAACAGTGTTTTCGGAGAGACCCAGTACTTC.

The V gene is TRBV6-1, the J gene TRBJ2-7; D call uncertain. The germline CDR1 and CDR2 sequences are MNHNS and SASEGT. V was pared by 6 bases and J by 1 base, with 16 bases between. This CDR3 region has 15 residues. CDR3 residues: CASRRDTNPSYEQYV. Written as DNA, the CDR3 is TGTGCCAGCAGAAGAGACACAAACCCTTCCTACGAGCAGTACGTC.

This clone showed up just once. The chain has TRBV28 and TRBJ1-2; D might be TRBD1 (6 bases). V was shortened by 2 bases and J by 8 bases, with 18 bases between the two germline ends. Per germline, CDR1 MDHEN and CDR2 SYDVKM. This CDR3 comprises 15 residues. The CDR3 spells CASSLPRRGAGGYTF. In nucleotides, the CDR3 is TGTGCCAGCAGTTTACCTCGTCGGGGGGCTGGAGGCTACACCTTC.

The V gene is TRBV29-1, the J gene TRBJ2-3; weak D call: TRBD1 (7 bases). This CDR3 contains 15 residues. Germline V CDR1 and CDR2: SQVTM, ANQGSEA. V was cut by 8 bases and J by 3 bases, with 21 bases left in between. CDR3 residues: CSIKVEEGATDTQYF. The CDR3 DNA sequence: TGCAGCATTAAGGTGGAGGAGGGGGCTACAGATACGCAGTATTTT.

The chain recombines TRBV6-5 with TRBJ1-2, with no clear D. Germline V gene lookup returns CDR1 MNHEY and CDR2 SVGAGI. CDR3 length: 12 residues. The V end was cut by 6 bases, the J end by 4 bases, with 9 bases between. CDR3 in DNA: TGTGCCAGCAGCGGGGTCCTCTATGGCTACACCTTC. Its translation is CASSGVLYGYTF.

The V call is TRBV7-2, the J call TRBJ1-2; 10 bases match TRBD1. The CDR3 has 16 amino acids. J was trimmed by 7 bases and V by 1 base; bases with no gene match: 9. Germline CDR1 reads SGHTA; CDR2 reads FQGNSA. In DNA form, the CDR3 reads TGTGCCAGCAGCTTAGTTGTATCGGGACAGGGGCCTGGCTACACCTTC. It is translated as CASSLVVSGQGPGYTF.

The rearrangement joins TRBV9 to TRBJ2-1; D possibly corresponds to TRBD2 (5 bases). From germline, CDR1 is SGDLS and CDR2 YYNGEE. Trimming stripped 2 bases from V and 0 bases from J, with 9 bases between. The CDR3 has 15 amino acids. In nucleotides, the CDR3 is TGTGCCAGCAGCGTCAGCGGAAGCTCCTACAATGAGCAGTTCTTC. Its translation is CASSVSGSSYNEQFF.

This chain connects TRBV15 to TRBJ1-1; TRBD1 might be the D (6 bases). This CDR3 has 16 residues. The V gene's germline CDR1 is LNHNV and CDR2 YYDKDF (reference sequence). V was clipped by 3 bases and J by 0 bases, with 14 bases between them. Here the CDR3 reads CATSSTGIFLNTEAFF. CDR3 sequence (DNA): TGTGCCACCAGCAGTACAGGGATTTTTCTGAACACTGAAGCTTTCTTT.

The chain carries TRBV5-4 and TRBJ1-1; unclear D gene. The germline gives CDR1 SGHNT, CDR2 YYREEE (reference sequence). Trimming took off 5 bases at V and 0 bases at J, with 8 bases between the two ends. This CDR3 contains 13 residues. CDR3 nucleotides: TGTGCCAGCAGATGGGCCCTGAACACTGAAGCTTTCTTT. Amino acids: CASRWALNTEAFF.

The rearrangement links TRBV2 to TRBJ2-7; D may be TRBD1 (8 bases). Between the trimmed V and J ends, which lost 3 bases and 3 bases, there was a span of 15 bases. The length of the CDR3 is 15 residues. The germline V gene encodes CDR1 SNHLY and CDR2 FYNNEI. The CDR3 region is CASSETGEGFYEQYF. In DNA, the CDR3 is TGTGCCAGCAGTGAGACAGGGGAGGGCTTCTACGAGCAGTACTTC.